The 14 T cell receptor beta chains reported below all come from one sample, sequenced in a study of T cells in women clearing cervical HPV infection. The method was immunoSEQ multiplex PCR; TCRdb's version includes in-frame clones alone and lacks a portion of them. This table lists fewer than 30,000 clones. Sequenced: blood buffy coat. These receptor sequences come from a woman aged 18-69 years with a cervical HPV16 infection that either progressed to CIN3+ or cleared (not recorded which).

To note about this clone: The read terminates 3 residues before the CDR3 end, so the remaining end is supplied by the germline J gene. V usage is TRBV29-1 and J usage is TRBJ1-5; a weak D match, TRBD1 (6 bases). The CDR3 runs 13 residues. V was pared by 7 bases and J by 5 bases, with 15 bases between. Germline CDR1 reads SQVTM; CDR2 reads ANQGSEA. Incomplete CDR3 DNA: TGCAGCGCACTGACAGGACAAGATCAGCCC. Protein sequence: CSALTGQDQP. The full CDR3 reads CSALTGQDQPQHF.

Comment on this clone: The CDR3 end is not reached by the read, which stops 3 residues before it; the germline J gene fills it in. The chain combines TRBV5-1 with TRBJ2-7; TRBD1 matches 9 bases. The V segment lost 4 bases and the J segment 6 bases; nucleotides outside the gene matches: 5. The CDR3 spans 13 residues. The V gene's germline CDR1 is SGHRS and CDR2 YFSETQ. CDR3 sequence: CASSMGQGGEQYF. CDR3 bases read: TGCGCCAGCAGCATGGGACAGGGAGGCGAG.

Incomplete CDR3 DNA: TGCGCCAGCAGTGAGTCCCGACAGGGTTTAGGC. Translation: CASSESRQGLG. Given in full, the CDR3 is CASSESRQGLGYTF. The chain combines TRBV10-2 with TRBJ1-2; 7 bases fit TRBD1. The CDR3 end falls 3 residues outside the read, so it is completed with the germline J gene. Germline CDR1 WSHSY, CDR2 SAAADI. The CDR3 runs to 14 residues.

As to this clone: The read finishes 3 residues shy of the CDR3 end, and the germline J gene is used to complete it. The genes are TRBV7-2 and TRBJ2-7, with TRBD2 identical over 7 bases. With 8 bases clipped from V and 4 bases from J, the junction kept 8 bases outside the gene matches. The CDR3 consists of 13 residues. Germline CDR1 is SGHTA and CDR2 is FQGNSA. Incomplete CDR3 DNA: TGTGCCAGCGGTGCGGGAGTCGGGTACGAG. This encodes CASGAGVGYE. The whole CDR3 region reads CASGAGVGYEQYF.

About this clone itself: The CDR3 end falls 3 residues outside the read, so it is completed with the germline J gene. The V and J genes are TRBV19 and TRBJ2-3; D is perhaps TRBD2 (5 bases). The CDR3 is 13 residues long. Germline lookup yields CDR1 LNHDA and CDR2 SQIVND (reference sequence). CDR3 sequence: CASSMDSGLAQYF. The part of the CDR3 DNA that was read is TGTGCCAGTAGTATGGACTCTGGGTTGGCG.

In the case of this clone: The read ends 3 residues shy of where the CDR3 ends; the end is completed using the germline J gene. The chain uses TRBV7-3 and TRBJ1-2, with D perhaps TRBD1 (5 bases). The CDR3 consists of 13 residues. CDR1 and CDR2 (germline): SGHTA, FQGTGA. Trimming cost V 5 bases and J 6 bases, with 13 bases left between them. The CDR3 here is CASSPRQGDGYTF. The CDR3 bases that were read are TGTGCCAGCAGCCCCCGACAAGGGGATGGC.

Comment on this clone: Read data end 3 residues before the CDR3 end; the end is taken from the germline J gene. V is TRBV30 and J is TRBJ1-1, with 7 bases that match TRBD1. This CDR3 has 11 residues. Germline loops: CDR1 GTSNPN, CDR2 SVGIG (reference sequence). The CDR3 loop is CAWNRGGRAFF. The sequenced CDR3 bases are TGTGCCTGGAACAGGGGTGGTCGA.

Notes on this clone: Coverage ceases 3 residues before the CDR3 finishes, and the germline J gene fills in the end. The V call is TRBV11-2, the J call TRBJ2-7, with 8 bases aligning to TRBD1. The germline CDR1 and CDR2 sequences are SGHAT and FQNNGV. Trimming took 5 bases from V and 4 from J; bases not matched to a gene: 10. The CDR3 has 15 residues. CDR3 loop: CASSPTGQGYYEQYF. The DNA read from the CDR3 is TGTGCCAGCAGCCCCACCGGACAGGGTTATTACGAG. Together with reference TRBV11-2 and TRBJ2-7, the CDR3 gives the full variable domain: EAGVAQSPRYKIIEKRQSVAFWCNPISGHATLYWYQQILGQGPKLLIQFQNNGVVDDSQLPKDRFSAERLKGVDSTLKIQPAKLEDSAVYLCASSPTGQGYYEQYFGPGTRLTVT.

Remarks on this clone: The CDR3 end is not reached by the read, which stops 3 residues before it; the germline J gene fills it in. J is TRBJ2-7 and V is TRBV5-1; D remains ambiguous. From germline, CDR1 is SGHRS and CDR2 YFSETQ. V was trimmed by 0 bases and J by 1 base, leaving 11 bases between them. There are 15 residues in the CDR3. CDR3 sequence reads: CASSLEQPLSYEQYF. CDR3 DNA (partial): TGCGCCAGCAGCTTGGAACAGCCCCTATCCTACGAG.

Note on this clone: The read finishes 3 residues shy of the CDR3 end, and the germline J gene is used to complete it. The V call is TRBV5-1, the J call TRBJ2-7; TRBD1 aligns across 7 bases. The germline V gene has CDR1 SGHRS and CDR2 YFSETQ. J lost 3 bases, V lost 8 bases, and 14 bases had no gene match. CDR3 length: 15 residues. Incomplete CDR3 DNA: TGCGCCAGGTTCGAATTCGGACAGGCCCTCTACGAG. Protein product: CARFEFGQALYE. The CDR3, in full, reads CARFEFGQALYEQYF.

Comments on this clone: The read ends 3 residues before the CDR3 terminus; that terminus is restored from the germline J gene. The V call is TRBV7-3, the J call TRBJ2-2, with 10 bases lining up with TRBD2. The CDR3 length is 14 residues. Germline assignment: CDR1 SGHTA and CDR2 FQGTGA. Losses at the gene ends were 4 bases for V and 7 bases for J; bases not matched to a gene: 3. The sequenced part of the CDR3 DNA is TGTGCCAGCAGCTCTAGCGGGAGAGGCGGGGAG. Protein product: CASSSSGRGGE. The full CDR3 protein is CASSSSGRGGELFF.

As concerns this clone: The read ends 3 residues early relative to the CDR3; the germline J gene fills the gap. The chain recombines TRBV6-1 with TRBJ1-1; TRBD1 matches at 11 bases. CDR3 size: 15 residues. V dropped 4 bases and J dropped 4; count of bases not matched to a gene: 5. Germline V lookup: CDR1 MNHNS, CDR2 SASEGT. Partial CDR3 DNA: TGTGCCAGCAGTGCCTTCGGACAGGGGGCCACTGAA. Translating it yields CASSAFGQGATE. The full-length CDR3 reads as CASSAFGQGATEAFF.

The CDR3 bases that were read are TGTGCCAGCAGTAAAACTAACAATGATCGGCCC. This codes for CASSKTNNDRP. The entire CDR3 reads CASSKTNNDRPQHF. This sequence joins TRBV6-2 or TRBV6-3 and TRBJ1-5; the D is unclear. The read comes to an end 3 residues before the CDR3 does, leaving the germline J gene to fill in the end. V lost 5 bases to trimming and J lost 9 bases, with 17 bases between them. CDR3 length: 14 residues. Germline assignment: CDR1 MNHEY and CDR2 SVGEGT.

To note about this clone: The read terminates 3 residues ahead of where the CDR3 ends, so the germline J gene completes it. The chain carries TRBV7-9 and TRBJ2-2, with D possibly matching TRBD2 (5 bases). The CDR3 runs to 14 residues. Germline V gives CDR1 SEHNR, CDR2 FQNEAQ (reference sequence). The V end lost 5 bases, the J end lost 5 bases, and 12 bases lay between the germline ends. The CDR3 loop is CASSRGGTTGELFF. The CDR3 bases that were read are TGTGCCAGCAGCCGCGGAGGAACTACCGGGGAG.